A selection of T cell receptor beta chains follows, all from one sample in a study of blood T cell repertoires in COVID-19. Data came from immunoSEQ multiplex PCR; TCRdb stores just in-frame clones and leaves some out. The table lists 140,000 or so clones, approximately 80% of them singletons. Sequenced material: peripheral blood. All receptors derive from a middle-aged man with acute or convalescent COVID-19. CDR3s include the opening cysteine and the closing phenylalanine or tryptophan. The D gene is left open where the match is weak. Size is omitted from some rows. Given values are once, few, many or a class for expanded clones.

clone size,J gene,D gene,V gene,CDR3 protein,CDR3 DNA
-,TRBJ2-7,TRBD1,TRBV6-1,CASSEGQVPLYEQYF,TGTGCCAGCAGTGAGGGACAGGTTCCTTTGTACGAGCAGTACTTC
-,TRBJ2-2,TRBD2,TRBV4-1,CASSQGGLAGETGELFF,TGCGCCAGCAGCCAAGGCGGACTAGCGGGGGAAACCGGGGAGCTGTTTTTT
once,TRBJ1-4,-,TRBV5-8,CASSPGLTNEKLFF,TGTGCCAGCAGCCCGGGACTTACTAATGAAAAACTGTTTTTT
-,TRBJ2-7,TRBD1,TRBV29-1,CSVKPGQRAYEQYF,TGCAGCGTCAAACCGGGACAGAGAGCCTACGAGCAGTACTTC
-,TRBJ1-1,-,TRBV21-1,CASSQTRTTRGPITEAFF,TGTGCCAGCAGCCAAACTCGAACGACCAGGGGCCCGATCACTGAAGCTTTCTTT
-,TRBJ1-2,TRBD1,TRBV4-1,CASSQDWGQGAVRYGYTF,TGCGCCAGCAGCCAAGATTGGGGACAGGGGGCTGTTAGGTATGGCTACACCTTC
-,TRBJ2-1,-,TRBV7-6,CASSPLGGAGEQFF,TGTGCCAGCAGCCCCCTTGGAGGGGCGGGTGAGCAGTTCTTC
once,TRBJ2-2,TRBD1,TRBV19,CASLWTGSYTGELFF,TGTGCCAGTCTTTGGACAGGGTCTTACACCGGGGAGCTGTTTTTT
-,TRBJ1-1,TRBD1,TRBV2,CASSHRQGVMNTEAFF,TGTGCCAGCAGCCACAGACAGGGGGTAATGAACACTGAAGCTTTCTTT
-,TRBJ2-7,-,TRBV5-1,CASSWVTGTYEQYF,TGCGCCAGCAGCTGGGTGACAGGTACCTACGAGCAGTACTTC
-,TRBJ1-1,-,TRBV12-3/TRBV12-4,CASSLRWYEAFF,TGTGCCAGCAGTTTACGGTGGTATGAAGCTTTCTTT
-,TRBJ1-1,-,TRBV2,CASSDSLVTEAFF,TGTGCCAGCAGTGACAGTCTGGTCACTGAAGCTTTCTTT
-,TRBJ2-2,-,TRBV29-1,CSVVQAGIWTGELFF,TGCAGCGTTGTGCAGGCTGGAATATGGACTGGGGAGCTGTTTTTT
-,TRBJ1-3,-,TRBV19,CASRTSGNTIYF,TGTGCCAGTAGGACATCTGGAAACACCATATATTTT
few,TRBJ2-5,TRBD2,TRBV5-6,CASSPSLAGGGETQYF,TGTGCCAGCAGCCCAAGTCTAGCGGGGGGCGGGGAGACCCAGTACTTC
-,TRBJ2-7,TRBD2,TRBV5-1,CASSPLPGRVGNF,TGCGCCAGCAGCCCCTTGCCTGGGAGGGTGGGGAACTTC
-,TRBJ1-2,TRBD1,TRBV7-8,CASSRRTGGGYGYTF,TGTGCCAGCAGCAGGCGGACAGGGGGCGGCTATGGCTACACCTTC
-,TRBJ2-3,TRBD2,TRBV10-3,CAIRRRSSGGGTDTQYF,TGTGCCATCAGGCGTCGGTCTAGCGGGGGGGGCACAGATACGCAGTATTTT
-,TRBJ2-1,-,TRBV19,CASGKGNLNEQFF,TGTGCCAGCGGGAAAGGGAACCTCAATGAGCAGTTCTTC
-,TRBJ1-4,-,TRBV18,CASSPTGWEEKLFF,TGTGCCAGCTCACCGACCGGCTGGGAGGAAAAACTGTTTTTT
-,TRBJ1-5,-,TRBV18,CASSPNQGNQPQHF,TGTGCCAGCTCACCAAACCAGGGGAATCAGCCCCAGCATTTT
-,TRBJ2-7,-,TRBV20-1,CSARQPGEQYF,TGCAGTGCCCGACAGCCGGGCGAGCAGTACTTC
-,TRBJ2-5,TRBD1,TRBV5-1,CASSDGQGETQYF,TGCGCCAGCAGCGACGGACAGGGCGAGACCCAGTACTTC
-,TRBJ2-3,TRBD1,TRBV3-1/TRBV3-2,CASSPDREIVTQYF,TGTGCCAGCAGCCCCGACAGGGAAATTGTTACGCAGTATTTT
-,TRBJ1-2,-,TRBV5-5,CASSLGQNGYGYTF,TGTGCCAGCAGCTTGGGACAGAATGGCTATGGCTACACCTTC
once,TRBJ1-6,TRBD1,TRBV28,CASTTGEGNSPLHF,TGTGCCAGCACGACAGGGGAAGGCAATTCACCCCTCCACTTT
-,TRBJ1-2,-,TRBV7-8,CASSSDGGDYGYTF,TGTGCCAGCAGCTCGGATGGGGGGGACTATGGCTACACCTTC
-,TRBJ2-2,TRBD1,TRBV5-1,CASSLQGTGGLTGELFF,TGCGCCAGCAGCTTGCAAGGGACAGGGGGCTTGACCGGGGAGCTGTTTTTT
-,TRBJ2-1,TRBD2,TRBV10-3,CAISERERGGPFF,TGTGCCATCAGTGAGCGCGAGCGGGGGGGCCCGTTCTTC
few,TRBJ1-2,-,TRBV5-1,CASSLATGSGYTF,TGCGCCAGCAGCTTGGCAACAGGGTCTGGCTACACCTTC
-,TRBJ1-3,-,TRBV9,CASSVGPGGPSGNTIYF,TGTGCCAGCAGCGTAGGACCGGGGGGCCCCTCTGGAAACACCATATATTTT
-,TRBJ2-2,-,TRBV10-1,CASSPGHSYTGELFF,TGCGCCAGCAGCCCGGGACATTCGTACACCGGGGAGCTGTTTTTT
-,TRBJ2-5,TRBD2,TRBV7-2,CASSLTSGGGTQYF,TGTGCCAGCAGCTTAACTAGCGGGGGCGGGACCCAGTACTTC
-,TRBJ2-2,-,TRBV21-1,CASSKPLTDRGRAGELFF,TGTGCCAGCAGCAAACCGCTGACCGACAGGGGGAGGGCCGGGGAGCTGTTTTTT
-,TRBJ1-2,-,TRBV14,CASSQEIGGDGYTF,TGTGCCAGCAGCCAAGAAATAGGGGGGGATGGCTACACCTTC
-,TRBJ1-2,-,TRBV3-1/TRBV3-2,CASSQEEQGTGYGYTF,TGTGCCAGCAGCCAAGAAGAACAGGGAACGGGCTATGGCTACACCTTC
-,TRBJ2-1,-,TRBV15,CATSSGGDYNEQFF,TGTGCCACCAGCAGCGGGGGTGATTACAATGAGCAGTTCTTC
-,TRBJ1-2,-,TRBV24-1,CATSDLKGGYTF,TGTGCCACCAGTGATTTGAAGGGGGGCTACACCTTC
-,TRBJ2-3,TRBD2,TRBV19,CASSGLAASTDTQYF,TGTGCCAGTAGTGGACTAGCGGCGAGCACAGATACGCAGTATTTT
-,TRBJ1-5,-,TRBV6-5,CASMANRGGDQPQHF,TGTGCCAGCATGGCCAACAGAGGGGGTGATCAGCCCCAGCATTTT
-,TRBJ1-1,-,TRBV7-3,CASSPGANTEAFF,TGTGCCAGCAGCCCGGGAGCGAACACTGAAGCTTTCTTT
-,TRBJ1-3,-,TRBV30,CAWTKDRGGNTIYF,TGTGCCTGGACCAAGGACAGAGGTGGAAACACCATATATTTT
once,TRBJ2-1,-,TRBV2,CASSEFSGVYNEQFF,TGTGCCAGCAGTGAATTTTCGGGGGTTTACAATGAGCAGTTCTTC
-,TRBJ1-6,TRBD1,TRBV7-9,CASSSNRGPNSPLHF,TGTGCCAGCAGCTCGAACAGGGGTCCTAATTCACCCCTCCACTTT
-,TRBJ1-2,TRBD1,TRBV6-1,CASSEGTVNYGYTF,TGTGCCAGCAGTGAGGGGACAGTAAACTATGGCTACACCTTC
-,TRBJ2-7,-,TRBV5-1,CASSLARGRSYEQYF,TGCGCCAGCAGCTTGGCGCGGGGCCGCTCCTACGAGCAGTACTTC
-,TRBJ2-7,TRBD1,TRBV14,CASSLRDRVSSEQYF,TGTGCCAGCAGCCTCCGGGACAGGGTGTCGTCCGAGCAGTACTTC
-,TRBJ1-1,TRBD1,TRBV7-3,CASSLNEGATEAFF,TGTGCCAGCAGCTTAAATGAGGGGGCGACTGAAGCTTTCTTT
few,TRBJ2-3,TRBD1,TRBV11-3,CASSDRDREPDTQYF,TGTGCCAGCAGCGATAGGGACAGGGAACCAGATACGCAGTATTTT
-,TRBJ1-1,TRBD1,TRBV28,CASSRSTGLTEAFF,TGTGCCAGCAGTAGATCGACAGGGCTAACTGAAGCTTTCTTT
-,TRBJ2-2,TRBD1,TRBV11-3,CASSMTTGGGGELFF,TGTGCCAGCAGCATGACAACAGGGGGCGGCGGGGAGCTGTTTTTT